These 6 T cell receptor beta chains came from one sample sequenced in a study of OX40 agonist ivuxolimab in advanced cancers. Measured with immunoSEQ multiplex PCR; TCRdb has only the in-frame clones, and not every one. Of about 100,000 clones in the sample, 70% to 85% were seen once. This material consisted of CD4+ or CD8+ T cells sorted from blood, taken in a trial of the OX40 agonist ivuxolimab. All receptors come from an adult with an advanced solid tumor such as melanoma, head and neck, liver or kidney cancer.

In nucleotides, the CDR3 is TGTGCCAGCAGCTTACTAGGCCAGACTAACTATGGCTACACCTTC. This gives the protein CASSLLGQTNYGYTF. The chain recombines TRBV7-9 with TRBJ1-2; D is ambiguous. The CDR3 sequence is 15 residues long. V dropped 2 bases and J dropped 0 bases, with 10 bases sitting between them. The germline CDR1 and CDR2 sequences are SEHNR and FQNEAQ (reference sequence).

The V call is TRBV19, the J call TRBJ2-4, with 8 bases that match TRBD2. The ends lost 10 bases at V and 15 bases at J; junction bases unmatched: 8. Germline loops: CDR1 LNHDA, CDR2 SQIVND (reference sequence). The CDR3 loop spans 10 amino acids. CDR3 DNA: TGTGCCACCGCAGCGGGAGAAGTGTACTTC. This encodes CATAAGEVYF.

V gene TRBV6-5 combines with J gene TRBJ2-7; tentatively, D is TRBD1 or TRBD2 (6 bases each). With 8 bases removed from V and 4 bases from J, the gap between germline ends came to 15 bases. The CDR3 runs to 13 residues. The germline V gene has CDR1 MNHEY and CDR2 SVGAGI. CDR3 bases: TGTGCCAGCCAGGCCCCGGGGGCGTACGAGCAGTACTTC. Its protein is CASQAPGAYEQYF.

The rearrangement links TRBV9 to TRBJ2-3; 9 bases fit TRBD2. J gave up 4 bases and V 4 bases, and 7 bases lay outside the gene matches. Germline assignment: CDR1 SGDLS and CDR2 YYNGEE. The CDR3 sequence is 15 residues long. CDR3 region: CASSPQAGGADTQYF. The CDR3 DNA reads as TGTGCCAGCAGCCCCCAGGCGGGGGGGGCAGATACGCAGTATTTT.

The genes are TRBV6-5 and TRBJ2-3; 10 nucleotides agree with TRBD2. Germline V gives CDR1 MNHEY, CDR2 SVGAGI. The CDR3 length is 13 residues. The V segment lost 6 bases and the J segment 11 bases; nucleotides outside the gene matches: 8. The CDR3 sequence is CASSRTSGQGQYF. In nucleotides, the CDR3 is TGTGCCAGCAGCAGGACTAGCGGCCAGGGGCAGTATTTT.

V gene TRBV7-2 combines with J gene TRBJ2-3; 13 nucleotides align to TRBD2. The CDR3 is 17 amino acids. CDR1 SGHTA and CDR2 FQGNSA come from the germline V gene. The ends lost 1 base at V and 4 bases at J; junction bases unmatched: 5. The CDR3 DNA is TGTGCCAGCAGCTTAGGACTAGCGGGGGGTGGGGCAGATACGCAGTATTTT. Its protein product is CASSLGLAGGGADTQYF.